These T cell receptor beta chains were read from a single sample in a study of vaccination and CD4 T cells after COVID-19. Antigens for these TCRs are unknown. Each CDR3 protein gets one entry after TCRdb re-called the PCR reads with MiXCR. In the table there are about 2,000 distinct CDR3 sequences, approximately 55% of which are singletons. What was sequenced was CD4+ T cells from blood, cultured in vitro. Receptors were obtained from a human donor in good health. Each CDR3 is given with its conserved first and last residue. The D gene is left open where the match is weak. Clone sizes are given selectively: once, few, many, or a class where the clone is expanded.

clone_size: NA
j_call: TRBJ1-6
v_call: TRBV19
d_call: TRBD1
cdr3_nt: TGTGCCAGTAAAATCAGGGGGAATTCACCCCTCCACTTT
cdr3_aa: CASKIRGNSPLHF

clone_size: NA
j_call: TRBJ1-2
v_call: TRBV27
d_call: NA
cdr3_nt: TGTGCCAGCAGTTTAAGGCACTTATCCAACTATGGCTACACCTTC
cdr3_aa: CASSLRHLSNYGYTF

clone_size: NA
j_call: TRBJ2-5
v_call: TRBV6-2/TRBV6-3
d_call: NA
cdr3_nt: TGTGCCAGCAGTTACGTACGGGAGACCCAGTACTTC
cdr3_aa: CASSYVRETQYF

clone_size: once
j_call: TRBJ1-1
v_call: TRBV27
d_call: NA
cdr3_nt: TGTGCCAGCAGTTTGGAAGGGAACACTGAAGCTTTCTTT
cdr3_aa: CASSLEGNTEAFF

clone_size: NA
j_call: TRBJ1-2
v_call: TRBV6-2/TRBV6-3
d_call: NA
cdr3_nt: TGTGCCAGCAGTTCGCAGCGCTATGGCTACACCTTC
cdr3_aa: CASSSQRYGYTF

clone_size: medium-sized
j_call: TRBJ1-1
v_call: TRBV20-1
d_call: TRBD1
cdr3_nt: TGCAGTGCTAGATTGGCGGGACAGGGGGGAAACACTGAAGCTTTCTTT
cdr3_aa: CSARLAGQGGNTEAFF

clone_size: few
j_call: TRBJ2-5
v_call: TRBV6-1
d_call: NA
cdr3_nt: TGTGCCAGCAGGCCAAACCAGTGGAGTAGCGGACAAGAGACCCAGTACTTC
cdr3_aa: CASRPNQWSSGQETQYF

clone_size: few
j_call: TRBJ2-1
v_call: TRBV24-1
d_call: NA
cdr3_nt: TGTGCCACCAGTGATGTTGTAGGACACTACAATGAGCAGTTCTTC
cdr3_aa: CATSDVVGHYNEQFF

clone_size: few
j_call: TRBJ2-5
v_call: TRBV9
d_call: TRBD2
cdr3_nt: TGTGCCAGCAGCAACGGACTAGCGGGGGTTGAGGAGACCCAGTACTTC
cdr3_aa: CASSNGLAGVEETQYF

clone_size: NA
j_call: TRBJ1-3
v_call: TRBV7-2
d_call: NA
cdr3_nt: TGTGCCAGTTCCTCCCGCCGGGGGCCTGGAAACACCATATATTTT
cdr3_aa: CASSSRRGPGNTIYF

clone_size: NA
j_call: TRBJ1-2
v_call: TRBV27
d_call: TRBD1
cdr3_nt: TGTGCCAGCAGGTTACAGGGGACTTATGGCTACACCTTC
cdr3_aa: CASRLQGTYGYTF

clone_size: NA
j_call: TRBJ2-1
v_call: TRBV15
d_call: TRBD2
cdr3_nt: TGTGCCACCAGCAGGGAACTAGCGGGCACCTACAATGAGCAGTTCTTC
cdr3_aa: CATSRELAGTYNEQFF

clone_size: once
j_call: TRBJ2-3
v_call: TRBV5-1
d_call: NA
cdr3_nt: TGCGCCAGCAGCAAGGACAGAGCTGCAGATACGCAGTATTTT
cdr3_aa: CASSKDRAADTQYF

clone_size: NA
j_call: TRBJ1-1
v_call: TRBV11-1
d_call: TRBD1
cdr3_nt: TGTGCCAGCAGCTCCCACGATTGGTACAGGGGGCAGGGCGCTTTCTTT
cdr3_aa: CASSSHDWYRGQGAFF

clone_size: NA
j_call: TRBJ1-2
v_call: TRBV6-5
d_call: NA
cdr3_nt: TGTGCCAGCAGTTACTCTCGGAACACCGCCTATGGCTACACCTTC
cdr3_aa: CASSYSRNTAYGYTF

clone_size: NA
j_call: TRBJ2-3
v_call: TRBV7-8
d_call: TRBD2
cdr3_nt: TGTGCCAGCAGCTTAGATTCGACCCGGGAGGGCCGGGGAGATACGCAGTATTTT
cdr3_aa: CASSLDSTREGRGDTQYF

clone_size: NA
j_call: TRBJ1-2
v_call: TRBV2
d_call: NA
cdr3_nt: TGTGCCAGCAGGGATGACAGATGGCTCTACACCTTC
cdr3_aa: CASRDDRWLYTF

clone_size: NA
j_call: TRBJ2-7
v_call: TRBV19
d_call: NA
cdr3_nt: TGTGCCAGTAGTATCGGTGGCAGTAAAAGCTACGAGCAGTACTTC
cdr3_aa: CASSIGGSKSYEQYF

clone_size: few
j_call: TRBJ1-1
v_call: TRBV10-3
d_call: TRBD1
cdr3_nt: TGTGCCATCAGGACAGGGATTAACACTGAAGCTTTCTTT
cdr3_aa: CAIRTGINTEAFF

clone_size: NA
j_call: TRBJ1-6
v_call: TRBV27
d_call: NA
cdr3_nt: TGTGCCAGCAGCCCTACAAGAGGAGGGGGAGATTCACCCCTCCACTTT
cdr3_aa: CASSPTRGGGDSPLHF

clone_size: NA
j_call: TRBJ2-5
v_call: TRBV7-8
d_call: TRBD2
cdr3_nt: TGTGCCAGCAGCTCCGGGACTAGCGGAGAGACCCAGTACTTC
cdr3_aa: CASSSGTSGETQYF

clone_size: NA
j_call: TRBJ2-7
v_call: TRBV5-6
d_call: NA
cdr3_nt: TGTGCCAGCAGCTTCGGTAGCAGGGACGAGCAGTACTTC
cdr3_aa: CASSFGSRDEQYF

clone_size: NA
j_call: TRBJ2-3
v_call: TRBV7-2
d_call: TRBD2
cdr3_nt: TGTGCCAGCAAGCCGGGGGGGGATACGCAGTATTTT
cdr3_aa: CASKPGGDTQYF

clone_size: NA
j_call: TRBJ2-3
v_call: TRBV20-1
d_call: TRBD2
cdr3_nt: TGCAGTGCTAGCTTTGCGGGGGGAGTGGGGACAGATACGCAGTATTTT
cdr3_aa: CSASFAGGVGTDTQYF

clone_size: NA
j_call: TRBJ2-5
v_call: TRBV27
d_call: NA
cdr3_nt: TGTGCCAGCAGTTTAACAAACATTGACCAAGAGACCCAGTACTTC
cdr3_aa: CASSLTNIDQETQYF

clone_size: NA
j_call: TRBJ2-3
v_call: TRBV7-9
d_call: TRBD2
cdr3_nt: TGTGCCAGCAGCTTATTCTGGACTAGCGGGACCTCTTCAGTGGATACGCAGTATTTT
cdr3_aa: CASSLFWTSGTSSVDTQYF

clone_size: NA
j_call: TRBJ2-1
v_call: TRBV7-9
d_call: NA
cdr3_nt: TGTGCCAGCAGCAATCGGGGGGCAGAACATGATGAGCAGTTCTTC
cdr3_aa: CASSNRGAEHDEQFF

clone_size: NA
j_call: TRBJ2-3
v_call: TRBV7-2
d_call: TRBD1
cdr3_nt: TGTGCCAGCACCCCCGGGACAGGGGCCGATACGCAGTATTTT
cdr3_aa: CASTPGTGADTQYF

clone_size: NA
j_call: TRBJ2-2
v_call: TRBV10-3
d_call: NA
cdr3_nt: TGTGCCATCAAAATTTCCGGGACTCTTAACACCGGGGAGCTGTTTTTT
cdr3_aa: CAIKISGTLNTGELFF

clone_size: NA
j_call: TRBJ2-1
v_call: TRBV28
d_call: NA
cdr3_nt: TGTGCCAGCAGTCCGCCCGACTTTTCCTACAATGAGCAGTTCTTC
cdr3_aa: CASSPPDFSYNEQFF

clone_size: NA
j_call: TRBJ1-5
v_call: TRBV6-1
d_call: NA
cdr3_nt: TGTGCCAGCAGACCCACAAGTTATAGCAATCAGCCCCAGCATTTT
cdr3_aa: CASRPTSYSNQPQHF

clone_size: NA
j_call: TRBJ1-5
v_call: TRBV7-2
d_call: TRBD1
cdr3_nt: TGTGCCAGCAGTCCCGGGACAGGGAACCCGAACAATCAGCCCCAGCATTTT
cdr3_aa: CASSPGTGNPNNQPQHF

clone_size: NA
j_call: TRBJ2-4
v_call: TRBV28
d_call: TRBD1
cdr3_nt: TGTGCCAGCAGACCGGGACAGGGAAGGGCGGATAAAAACATTCAGTACTTC
cdr3_aa: CASRPGQGRADKNIQYF

clone_size: NA
j_call: TRBJ1-5
v_call: TRBV29-1
d_call: NA
cdr3_nt: TGCAGCGCGGGGGGGGTTGACAATCAGCCCCAGCATTTT
cdr3_aa: CSAGGVDNQPQHF

clone_size: NA
j_call: TRBJ2-1
v_call: TRBV10-3
d_call: TRBD2
cdr3_nt: TGTGCCATCAGTGGGGTTGGGCTAGCGGACGGCAATGAGCAGTTCTTC
cdr3_aa: CAISGVGLADGNEQFF

clone_size: once
j_call: TRBJ1-1
v_call: TRBV7-3
d_call: NA
cdr3_nt: TGTGCCAGCAGCACCCAGGAGAACACTGAAGCTTTCTTT
cdr3_aa: CASSTQENTEAFF

clone_size: once
j_call: TRBJ1-6
v_call: TRBV12-3/TRBV12-4
d_call: NA
cdr3_nt: TGTGCCAGCACCAATACATTAGGTTCACCCCTCCACTTT
cdr3_aa: CASTNTLGSPLHF

clone_size: NA
j_call: TRBJ2-7
v_call: TRBV20-1
d_call: NA
cdr3_nt: TGCAGTGTTCAGGTTGGCGGCAGGGCCTCGCGCGAGCAGTACTTC
cdr3_aa: CSVQVGGRASREQYF

clone_size: NA
j_call: TRBJ2-2
v_call: TRBV19
d_call: NA
cdr3_nt: TGTGCCAGTAGTAGTGGGGACGCGAACACCGGGGAGCTGTTTTTT
cdr3_aa: CASSSGDANTGELFF

clone_size: few
j_call: TRBJ2-3
v_call: TRBV7-9
d_call: TRBD1
cdr3_nt: TGTGCCAGCAGCGCGACCTGGACAGGCAGCACAGATACGCAGTATTTT
cdr3_aa: CASSATWTGSTDTQYF

clone_size: few
j_call: TRBJ2-7
v_call: TRBV27
d_call: NA
cdr3_nt: TGTGCCAGCAGTTTATCGCTAGCTTCCCACGAGCAGTACTTC
cdr3_aa: CASSLSLASHEQYF

clone_size: few
j_call: TRBJ1-1
v_call: TRBV27
d_call: NA
cdr3_nt: TGTGCCAGCAGGCGGTTGAACACTGAAGCTTTCTTT
cdr3_aa: CASRRLNTEAFF

clone_size: few
j_call: TRBJ1-1
v_call: TRBV19
d_call: NA
cdr3_nt: TGTGCCAGTAGTATAGCCCGGGACGCGAACACTGAAGCTTTCTTT
cdr3_aa: CASSIARDANTEAFF

clone_size: NA
j_call: TRBJ1-2
v_call: TRBV5-4
d_call: NA
cdr3_nt: TGTGCCAGCAGCTTGGAGGTTTCTAACTATGGCTACACCTTC
cdr3_aa: CASSLEVSNYGYTF

clone_size: few
j_call: TRBJ2-7
v_call: TRBV2
d_call: NA
cdr3_nt: TGTGCCAGCAAGGGTGCCGGCTACGAGCAGTACTTC
cdr3_aa: CASKGAGYEQYF

clone_size: few
j_call: TRBJ2-7
v_call: TRBV15
d_call: NA
cdr3_nt: TGTGCCACCAGCAGAATTCGGCATTACGAGCAGTACTTC
cdr3_aa: CATSRIRHYEQYF

clone_size: NA
j_call: TRBJ2-5
v_call: TRBV6-2/TRBV6-3
d_call: NA
cdr3_nt: TGTGCCAGCAGTTACTCTATGCGTGCCCAGTACTTC
cdr3_aa: CASSYSMRAQYF

clone_size: NA
j_call: TRBJ1-1
v_call: TRBV20-1
d_call: NA
cdr3_nt: TGCAGTGCTAGAGATGCTCAAGGGGCAGGCTCCTTGGGTGAAGCTTTCTTT
cdr3_aa: CSARDAQGAGSLGEAFF

clone_size: NA
j_call: TRBJ2-2
v_call: TRBV7-3
d_call: NA
cdr3_nt: TGTGCCAGCAGCCCTCCCGCAGGGGAGCTGTTTTTT
cdr3_aa: CASSPPAGELFF

clone_size: NA
j_call: TRBJ1-5
v_call: TRBV2
d_call: NA
cdr3_nt: TGTGCCAGCAGTCTCCGCCTGGAGGGGAGCAATCAGCCCCAGCATTTT
cdr3_aa: CASSLRLEGSNQPQHF

clone_size: few
j_call: TRBJ1-5
v_call: TRBV6-1
d_call: TRBD1
cdr3_nt: TGTGCCAGCAGTGAAAGGGAGACAGGGTATCAGCCCCAGCATTTT
cdr3_aa: CASSERETGYQPQHF

clone_size: NA
j_call: TRBJ1-1
v_call: TRBV19
d_call: NA
cdr3_nt: TGTGCCAGTAGTTCCAGACCCGGGACTGAAGCTTTCTTT
cdr3_aa: CASSSRPGTEAFF

clone_size: few
j_call: TRBJ1-6
v_call: TRBV20-1
d_call: NA
cdr3_nt: TGCAGTGCTAGAGGGGGCGCCGATTCACCCCTCCACTTT
cdr3_aa: CSARGGADSPLHF

clone_size: NA
j_call: TRBJ2-3
v_call: TRBV15
d_call: TRBD1
cdr3_nt: TGTGCCACCAGCGGACTAGGACAGGGGGCGAGAAGAGATACGCAGTATTTT
cdr3_aa: CATSGLGQGARRDTQYF

clone_size: medium-sized
j_call: TRBJ1-5
v_call: TRBV7-2
d_call: NA
cdr3_nt: TGTGCCAGCAGCCTTAGGCCCCCACCGAACGATCAGCCCCAGCATTTT
cdr3_aa: CASSLRPPPNDQPQHF

clone_size: NA
j_call: TRBJ1-1
v_call: TRBV5-1
d_call: NA
cdr3_nt: TGCGCCAGCAGCATATCCGGGGTAATCACTGAAGCTTTCTTT
cdr3_aa: CASSISGVITEAFF